What follows describes a single T cell receptor beta chain. Its antigen is not known. Sampling of blood occurred at baseline, cycle 4 day 1, and cycle 7 day 1. Libraries were prepared by immunoSEQ multiplex PCR; TCRdb keeps only in-frame clonotypes and omits some of them. This sample has roughly 83,000 clones, with roughly nine tenths found just once. This sample stems from a study of OX40 agonist ivuxolimab in advanced cancers. The overall study: The patients got ivuxolimab, which is an agonistic anti-OX40 (CD134) antibody. Averaging 60 years in age, with a range of roughly 20 to 80, the cohort was 65% to 90% male. General study results and limits: The 0.1-3.0 mg/kg partial responders had among the lowest clonal expansion.

Germline V gene data show CDR1 as MDHEN and CDR2 as SYDVKM. V was trimmed by 6 bases and J by 5 bases, leaving 17 bases between them. The CDR3 totals 15 residues. The gene calls are TRBV28 and TRBJ1-5; D is undetermined. The sequencing used CD4+ or CD8+ T cells sorted from blood, collected in a trial of the OX40 agonist ivuxolimab. This TCR was sampled from an adult with an advanced solid tumor such as melanoma, head and neck, liver or kidney cancer. Here the CDR3 DNA reads TGTGCCAGCAGCCTTATGGGAGCGGGGTATCAGCCCCAGCATTTT. Translating it yields CASSLMGAGYQPQHF.